This is a list of T cell receptor beta chains from one sample in a study of blood T cell repertoires in COVID-19. The data were produced by immunoSEQ multiplex PCR, yet TCRdb's version contains in-frame clones alone and is incomplete. The repertoire includes about 160,000 clones, 75% to 85% of them detected once, and 11% sits in the top ten. Sequenced material: peripheral blood. These receptors came from a human donor in a cohort sampled during active COVID-19. Both conserved end residues are trimmed from each CDR3.

V gene: TRBV5-1; CDR3 protein: ASSLGQGVADTQY
V gene: TRBV19; CDR3 protein: ASSIPGGVSGNTIY
V gene: TRBV7-8; CDR3 protein: ASSLAQGAALEQY
V gene: TRBV21-1; CDR3 protein: ASRIMRQPPGEPQH
V gene: TRBV4-3; CDR3 protein: ASSQAAGAEQREAF
V gene: TRBV30; CDR3 protein: AWRRTGVNQPQH
V gene: TRBV6-2/TRBV6-3; CDR3 protein: ASSVLGALPDTQY
V gene: TRBV6-2/TRBV6-3; CDR3 protein: ASSRPGLAGGTQY
V gene: TRBV30; CDR3 protein: AWSGGTGQF
V gene: TRBV4-3; CDR3 protein: ASSQQQGFSYEQY
V gene: TRBV7-2; CDR3 protein: ASSLGASGGENEQF
V gene: TRBV6-5; CDR3 protein: ASSLSPDSQETQY
V gene: TRBV28; CDR3 protein: ASSLGGGPVSGANVLT
V gene: TRBV5-6; CDR3 protein: ASSKQGYTGELF
V gene: TRBV30; CDR3 protein: AWSPTRNEQF
V gene: TRBV27; CDR3 protein: ASSPPGGAGDTQY
V gene: TRBV21-1; CDR3 protein: ASTLAGGSYEQY
V gene: TRBV30; CDR3 protein: ACGQGAWNEQF
V gene: TRBV10-1; CDR3 protein: ASSDAREGVNTEAF
V gene: TRBV30; CDR3 protein: AWVAPITSGSYNEQF
V gene: TRBV20-1; CDR3 protein: SASKRGETQY
V gene: TRBV11-2; CDR3 protein: ASSLGLAGVTQETQY
V gene: TRBV30; CDR3 protein: AWSGLKDRGTDTQY
V gene: TRBV30; CDR3 protein: AWSVGGSSGRADTQY
V gene: TRBV14; CDR3 protein: ARQGYNQPQH
V gene: TRBV4-3; CDR3 protein: ASSQDNSGSYNEQF
V gene: TRBV15; CDR3 protein: ATSRDLGTGGREQY
V gene: TRBV7-2; CDR3 protein: ASSLDQGPETQY
V gene: TRBV20-1; CDR3 protein: SAIGGDTQY
V gene: TRBV5-4; CDR3 protein: ASSSPTSGRLQETQY
V gene: TRBV5-1; CDR3 protein: ASSTGLAGGGTYEQY
V gene: TRBV30; CDR3 protein: AWSVPRTGRYTGELF
V gene: TRBV29-1; CDR3 protein: SAGGRGSSGANVLT
V gene: TRBV2; CDR3 protein: ASRGLAGAGETQY
V gene: TRBV3-1/TRBV3-2; CDR3 protein: ASSQSGGRGQDSGNTIY
V gene: TRBV6-5; CDR3 protein: ASSRTGGQPQH
V gene: TRBV19; CDR3 protein: ASTPVKLPTGELF
V gene: TRBV27; CDR3 protein: ASRMTGVVGYT
V gene: TRBV14; CDR3 protein: ASSQVGGASNQPQH
V gene: TRBV3-1/TRBV3-2; CDR3 protein: ASTGRGGGSEQY
V gene: TRBV6-6; CDR3 protein: ASRSGIGYGYT
V gene: TRBV10-3; CDR3 protein: AIRGEAGGYYEQY
V gene: TRBV9; CDR3 protein: ASSVISDYGYT